The clone carrying this TCR beta chain was picked up a small number of times. The antigen is undetermined. This sample includes further DNA sequences coding for the same CDR3. The entry originates in a study of cytomegalovirus exposure and HLA in healthy donors. Study conclusions and caveats: Several V segments, TRBV6-2 and TRBV6-3 among them, could not be told apart and were dropped. In an earlier analysis, most TCR beta V segments were productive about 87% or about 30% of the time. Apparent HLA restriction characterized most CMV-associated TCR beta chains in a later analysis.

Primers: 60 Vbeta forward and 13 Jbeta reverse. Profiling relied on immunoSEQ multiplex PCR, and the TCRdb table lists in-frame clones only, not all of them. The table includes 100,000 or so clones, roughly 83% detected once. CDR1 SEHNR and CDR2 FQNEAQ come from the germline V gene (reference sequence). Trimming removed 4 bases at V and 4 bases at J, with 11 bases between. This CDR3 contains 13 residues. This TCR was sampled from a man aged 35 to 55 in good health and CMV-seronegative. The chain links TRBV7-9 to TRBJ2-7; D perhaps matches TRBD1 (6 bases). Material for sequencing was PBMCs. CDR3 DNA: TGTGCCAGCAGCTCGACAGGCAGATACGAGCAGTACTTC. This translates into CASSSTGRYEQYF.